This T cell receptor beta chain was sequenced during a study of blood T cell repertoires in COVID-19. In the original processing: Amplification with reference gene primers provided the estimates of nucleated cell counts. Clones were sequenced by immunoSEQ multiplex PCR, and TCRdb holds only the in-frame ones, with some missing. V and J calls and clone size are copied from that table; D and trimming were computed from the DNA. This table has 150,000 to 200,000 clones, 80% to 85% appearing once. This CDR3 is 12 amino acids long. V lost 6 bases to trimming and J lost 3 bases; unmatched junction nucleotides: 2.

The origin of this receptor is a woman of 80 years or more with active or convalescent COVID-19. V and J are TRBV12-3 or TRBV12-4 and TRBJ2-7, with 7 bases that match TRBD1. Material for sequencing was peripheral blood. The CDR3 DNA reads TGTGCCAGCAGCAGGGGGATCTACGAGCAGTACTTC. Translated: CASSRGIYEQYF.